These T cell receptor beta chains were read from a single sample in a study of T cells expressing NK-cell markers. TCRdb reprocessed the 5' RACE reads, with one entry per CDR3 protein and no DNA. Its clone listing holds over 200,000 distinct CDR3 sequences. The source material was blood T cells: a sorted CD56 or NKG2C T cell subset, CD4+ or CD8+ T cells, or bulk PBMC T cells (not recorded which). All receptors derive from a man between 18 and 35 years old in good health. Each CDR3 is given with its conserved first and last residue. Fields, in order: J gene, V gene, CDR3 protein.

J: TRBJ2-1; V: TRBV6-2/TRBV6-3; CDR3: CASSHHQTTTRHEQFF
J: TRBJ1-2; V: TRBV29-1; CDR3: CSAGSDSGYGYTF
J: TRBJ2-1; V: TRBV4-3; CDR3: CASSRGQRSNEQFF
J: TRBJ2-7; V: TRBV10-3; CDR3: CAITPSSGGAFSEQYF
J: TRBJ2-2; V: TRBV6-5; CDR3: CASSKETGELFF
J: TRBJ2-1; V: TRBV6-5; CDR3: CASSYYGPSQEQFF
J: TRBJ1-2; V: TRBV3-1; CDR3: CASSPGTGVDYGYTF
J: TRBJ1-2; V: TRBV6-2/TRBV6-3; CDR3: CASKLEGTGFSDGYTF
J: TRBJ2-1; V: TRBV6-5; CDR3: CARTPGRAGNEQFF
J: TRBJ2-1; V: TRBV5-1; CDR3: CASSLGRLAGSYNEQFF
J: TRBJ1-1; V: TRBV30; CDR3: CAWRRSTEAFF
J: TRBJ2-7; V: TRBV29-1; CDR3: CSGSSGIRYEQYF
J: TRBJ2-7; V: TRBV6-1; CDR3: CASRLGQSLLYEQYF
J: TRBJ2-3; V: TRBV5-1; CDR3: CASSLVWERGDTQYF
J: TRBJ2-2; V: TRBV5-5; CDR3: CASSPSWRGRGTGELFF
J: TRBJ2-7; V: TRBV20-1; CDR3: CSATDRGKNYEQYF
J: TRBJ2-5; V: TRBV7-2; CDR3: CASSLNLGQGRKTQYF
J: TRBJ1-1; V: TRBV12-3/TRBV12-4; CDR3: CASSSPAGGAFF
J: TRBJ2-2; V: TRBV20-1; CDR3: CSARVNVLGGELFF
J: TRBJ2-3; V: TRBV4-3; CDR3: CASSPASGRADTQYF
J: TRBJ2-1; V: TRBV7-2; CDR3: CASSLDGTSFGEQFF
J: TRBJ1-5; V: TRBV12-3/TRBV12-4; CDR3: CASSGDRTYQPQHF
J: TRBJ2-5; V: TRBV4-2; CDR3: CASSQVEVLAEQETQYF
J: TRBJ2-4; V: TRBV20-1; CDR3: CSASSVAREKENIQYF
J: TRBJ2-7; V: TRBV19; CDR3: CASRAGISSEQYF
J: TRBJ2-3; V: TRBV9; CDR3: CASSVAPLAGGRDTQYF